The next 19 T cell receptor beta chains were all read from a single sample in a study of cytomegalovirus exposure and HLA in healthy donors. Amplification used 60 Vbeta primers and 13 Jbeta primers. The assay was immunoSEQ multiplex PCR, and TCRdb's table has in-frame clones only and misses some. Here the sample spans approximately 93,000 clones, approximately 80% being singletons. Sequencing used PBMCs. Source of these receptors: a male donor in good health and CMV-seropositive.

This clone occurred a few times. The chain recombines TRBV7-9 with TRBJ1-1, with unresolved D. The CDR3 spans 14 residues. Germline V CDR1 and CDR2: SEHNR, FQNEAQ (reference sequence). Trimming cost V 4 bases and J 3 bases, with 12 bases left between them. This CDR3 reads CASSSGGGYTEAFF. In DNA, the CDR3 is TGTGCCAGCAGCTCCGGAGGCGGGTACACTGAAGCTTTCTTT.

The chain is built from TRBV9 and TRBJ1-1, with 11 bases aligning to TRBD1. With V trimmed by 0 bases and J by 4 bases, 2 bases remained unmatched. The germline V gene encodes CDR1 SGDLS and CDR2 YYNGEE. The CDR3 has 15 amino acids. The CDR3 protein is CASSVDGTGGTEAFF. CDR3 coding DNA: TGTGCCAGCAGCGTAGACGGGACAGGGGGCACTGAAGCTTTCTTT.

This clone has only a few counts. This rearrangement joins TRBV4-2 to TRBJ1-4, with 8 positions matching TRBD1. Trimming at V came to 1 base and at J to 7 bases, leaving 11 bases not matched to a gene. The germline V gene encodes CDR1 LGHNA and CDR2 YNFKEQ. This CDR3 contains 17 residues. Here the CDR3 reads CASSQGGQGAWAEKLFF. CDR3 DNA sequence: TGTGCCAGCAGCCAAGGGGGTCAGGGGGCCTGGGCTGAAAAACTGTTTTTT.

This clone was seen a handful of times. The chain links TRBV5-6 to TRBJ1-1, with D unclear. The ends were cut back, 6 bases at V and 3 bases at J, with 18 bases in the middle. CDR1 is SGHDT, CDR2 YYEEEE, per germline. The CDR3 runs 15 residues. The CDR3 loop reads CASNFLLARDTEAFF. The CDR3 DNA reads as TGTGCCAGCAACTTTCTCCTTGCTCGAGACACTGAAGCTTTCTTT.

V gene TRBV19 combines with J gene TRBJ1-6; tentatively, D is TRBD1 (6 bases). Germline V CDR1 and CDR2: LNHDA, SQIVND (reference sequence). The CDR3 spans 14 residues. Trimming cost V 5 bases and J 7 bases, with 12 bases left between them. CDR3 sequence reads: CASSARGPNSPLHF. In DNA, the CDR3 is TGTGCCAGTAGTGCCAGGGGTCCGAATTCACCCCTCCACTTT.

The chain carries TRBV5-4 and TRBJ1-2; TRBD1 matches at 11 bases. Germline CDR1 SGHNT, CDR2 YYREEE (reference sequence). The CDR3 has 15 amino acids. The V segment lost 3 bases and the J segment 2 bases; nucleotides outside the gene matches: 3. For the CDR3, the DNA is TGTGCCAGCAGCTCAGGGACAGGGGGGAACTATGGCTACACCTTC. Its translation is CASSSGTGGNYGYTF.

In DNA, the CDR3 is TGCGCCAGCAGCTTGCGCCAAGGGGTTAATGAAAAACTGTTTTTT. Protein: CASSLRQGVNEKLFF. This rearrangement joins TRBV5-1 to TRBJ1-4; weak D call: TRBD1 (5 bases). V lost 1 base, J lost 4 bases, and 11 bases lay in between. Germline values: CDR1 SGHRS, CDR2 YFSETQ. The CDR3 runs to 15 residues.

The J gene is TRBJ1-3, the V gene TRBV6-5; D is uncertain. CDR3 size: 12 residues. V lost 6 bases and J lost 4, with 7 bases in between. Germline V gene sequence: CDR1 MNHEY, CDR2 SVGAGI. CDR3 sequence reads: CASRSYGNTIYF. The DNA of the CDR3 is TGTGCCAGCAGGTCCTACGGAAACACCATATATTTT.

This rearrangement joins TRBV5-6 to TRBJ1-2, with 10 bases fitting TRBD1. V gave up 3 bases and J gave up 6 bases; unmatched junction bases: 17. The V gene's germline CDR1 is SGHDT and CDR2 YYEEEE. This CDR3 contains 18 residues. The CDR3 loop is CASSSGPRIGTGEDGYTF. DNA of the CDR3: TGTGCCAGCAGCTCGGGGCCCCGAATCGGGACAGGGGAGGATGGCTACACCTTC. Using reference TRBV5-6 and TRBJ1-2 for the parts outside the CDR3, the full variable domain is DAGVTQSPTHLIKTRGQQVTLRCSPKSGHDTVSWYQQALGQGPQFIFQYYEEEERQRGNFPDRFSGHQFPNYSSELNVNALLLGDSALYLCASSSGPRIGTGEDGYTFGSGTRLTVV.

This clone was observed a single time. The rearrangement joins TRBV7-9 to TRBJ1-4; the D is unclear. The CDR3 loop spans 15 amino acids. Trimming removed 5 bases from V and 4 bases from J, with 14 bases in between. Germline V gene data show CDR1 as SEHNR and CDR2 as FQNEAQ (reference sequence). Written as DNA, the CDR3 is TGTGCCAGCAGCCGAGCTTTGAATGATAATGAAAAACTGTTTTTT. This codes for CASSRALNDNEKLFF.

The chain combines TRBV11-1 with TRBJ2-7; the match to TRBD1 covers 7 bases. This CDR3 region has 15 residues. The junction had 8 bases not matched to a gene; V was cut back by 5 bases and J by 1 base. Germline loops: CDR1 SGHAT, CDR2 FQDESV (reference sequence). The CDR3 region has the DNA TGTGCCAGCAGCCTAGACAGGGTGGTTTCCTACGAGCAGTACTTC. It codes for CASSLDRVVSYEQYF. The full variable domain, rest sourced from reference TRBV11-1 and TRBJ2-7, is EAEVAQSPRYKITEKSQAVAFWCDPISGHATLYWYRQILGQGPELLVQFQDESVVDDSQLPKDRFSAERLKGVDSTLKIQPAELGDSAMYLCASSLDRVVSYEQYFGPGTRLTVT.

J is TRBJ2-1 and V is TRBV5-1; TRBD1 agrees at 8 bases. This CDR3 contains 14 residues. J was trimmed by 3 bases and V by 2 bases; bases with no gene match: 1. In germline, CDR1 is SGHRS, CDR2 YFSETQ. The CDR3 spells CASSFGQGYNEQFF. In DNA form, the CDR3 reads TGCGCCAGCAGCTTTGGACAGGGCTACAATGAGCAGTTCTTC.

V and J are TRBV14 and TRBJ2-2; TRBD2 matches at 10 bases. V dropped 0 bases and J dropped 7; count of bases not matched to a gene: 2. CDR1 is SGHDN and CDR2 is FVKESK in the germline V gene. The CDR3 has 15 amino acids. In DNA, the CDR3 is TGTGCCAGCAGCCAAGAGACTAGCGGGCACGGGGAGCTGTTTTTT. As protein: CASSQETSGHGELFF.

J is TRBJ2-2 and V is TRBV7-2; 7 positions agree with TRBD1. Trimming at V came to 3 bases and at J to 6 bases, leaving 7 bases not matched to a gene. The CDR3 length is 15 residues. Looked up from germline, CDR1 is SGHTA and CDR2 is FQGNSA. The CDR3 bases are TGTGCCAGCAGCTTTCAAGGGGGCCGGGCCGGGGAGCTGTTTTTT. Encoded protein: CASSFQGGRAGELFF. Looking up the rest from reference TRBV7-2 and TRBJ2-2 gives the full variable domain: GAGVSQSPSNKVTEKGKDVELRCDPISGHTALYWYRQSLGQGLEFLIYFQGNSAPDKSGLPSDRFSAERTGGSVSTLTIQRTQQEDSAVYLCASSFQGGRAGELFFGEGSRLTVL.

The chain combines TRBV5-1 with TRBJ1-2, with D hard to call. Trimming took 0 bases from V and 8 from J, leaving 14 bases between them. The germline gives CDR1 SGHRS, CDR2 YFSETQ. The CDR3 has 14 amino acids. CDR3 nucleotide sequence: TGCGCCAGCAGCTTGGGGGCGACCCCCATGGGCTACACCTTC. It yields the protein CASSLGATPMGYTF.

V and J are TRBV19 and TRBJ1-1, with D perhaps matching TRBD1 (6 bases). The CDR3 extends over 16 amino acids. Germline V gene lookup returns CDR1 LNHDA and CDR2 SQIVND (reference sequence). The ends were cut back, 6 bases at V and 0 bases at J, with 17 bases in the middle. In DNA form, the CDR3 reads TGTGCCAGTAGGGCCTCTGGACAGATAATGAACACTGAAGCTTTCTTT. It encodes CASRASGQIMNTEAFF.

The CDR3 coding sequence is TGTGCCAGTAGTCCGGGGAGGGATAGCAATCAGCCCCAGCATTTT. This encodes CASSPGRDSNQPQHF. V and J are TRBV19 and TRBJ1-5; D gene uncertain. CDR3 size: 15 residues. The ends were cut back, 5 bases at V and 0 bases at J, with 11 bases in the middle. From germline, CDR1 is LNHDA and CDR2 SQIVND (reference sequence).

This chain links TRBV11-3 with TRBJ2-1; D unresolved. This CDR3 has 13 residues. Per the germline V gene, CDR1 is SGHNT and CDR2 is YENEEA. The V end was cut by 1 base, the J end by 5 bases, with 6 bases between. The CDR3 loop is CASSLGQNNEQFF. CDR3 bases: TGTGCCAGCAGCTTAGGTCAGAACAATGAGCAGTTCTTC.

This clone was recorded a few times. The CDR3 DNA reads as TGTGCCTGGAGTGTGGGCGGGCAGGATGGCTACACCTTC. This encodes CAWSVGGQDGYTF. The rearrangement uses TRBV30 and TRBJ1-2; D is unresolved. Trimming left V 0 bases short and J 6 bases short, with 11 bases between. The germline V gene encodes CDR1 GTSNPN and CDR2 SVGIG (reference sequence). The CDR3 runs 13 residues.